This T cell receptor (beta chain) was recorded in a study of blood T cells in healthy people across ages. This clonotype occurred once. What it binds is not known. A J-beta primer mix and a sample-barcoded 5' primer were used in a second PCR of roughly 7 to 12 cycles. TCRdb ran MiXCR on the 5' RACE reads and lists one entry per CDR3 protein. Of 1.5 million to 1.9 million distinct CDR3 sequences in the sample, roughly 43% were seen once. Regarding the study as a whole: The study could not conclusively compare naive and antigen-experienced cells, given its unsorted PBMCs.

The V end lost 0 bases, the J end lost 10 bases, and 10 bases lay between the germline ends. The CDR3 is made up of 12 amino acids. CDR1 and CDR2 (germline): GTSNPN, SVGIG (reference sequence). The sequence derives from a woman aged 18-29 years in good health. J is TRBJ2-1 and V is TRBV30; TRBD2 is a possible D gene (6 bases). Sample: blood. The CDR3 sequence: CAWSVTGAEQFF. CDR3 in DNA: TGTGCCTGGAGTGTTACGGGAGCGGAGCAGTTCTTC.